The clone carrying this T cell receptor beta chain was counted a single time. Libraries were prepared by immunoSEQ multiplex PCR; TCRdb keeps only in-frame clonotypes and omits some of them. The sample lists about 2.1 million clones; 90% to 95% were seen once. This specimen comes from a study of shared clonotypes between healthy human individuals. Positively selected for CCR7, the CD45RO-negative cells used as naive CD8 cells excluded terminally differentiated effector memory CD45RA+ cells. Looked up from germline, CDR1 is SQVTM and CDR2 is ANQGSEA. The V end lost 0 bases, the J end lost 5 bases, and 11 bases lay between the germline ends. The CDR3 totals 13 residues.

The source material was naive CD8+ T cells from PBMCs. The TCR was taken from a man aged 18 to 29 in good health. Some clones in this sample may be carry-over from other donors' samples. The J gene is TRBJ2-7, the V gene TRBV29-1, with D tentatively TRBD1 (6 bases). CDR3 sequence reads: CSVEDGGADEQYF. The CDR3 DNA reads TGCAGCGTTGAAGATGGGGGCGCCGACGAGCAGTACTTC.